A selection of T cell receptor beta chains follows, all from one sample in a study of T cells expressing NK-cell markers. TCRdb processed the 5' RACE reads again and assigns one entry to each CDR3 protein, with no DNA. Here the sample table reports about 390,000 distinct CDR3 sequences. The material sequenced was blood T cells: a sorted CD56 or NKG2C T cell subset, CD4+ or CD8+ T cells, or bulk PBMC T cells (not recorded which). All receptors come from a woman between 50 and 59 years old in good health. The CDR3 runs from the conserved cysteine through the conserved F or W. Each record gives: J gene, V gene, CDR3 protein.

j_call: TRBJ2-1; v_call: TRBV4-1; cdr3_aa: CASSPTPLARGNEQFF
j_call: TRBJ2-1; v_call: TRBV20-1; cdr3_aa: CSATDLPGEFF
j_call: TRBJ2-1; v_call: TRBV12-3/TRBV12-4; cdr3_aa: CASALFALGPGTGTYNEQFF
j_call: TRBJ2-3; v_call: TRBV12-3/TRBV12-4; cdr3_aa: CASSSVAGEGGTDTQYF
j_call: TRBJ2-7; v_call: TRBV7-3; cdr3_aa: CASSLVSTRDPLIGEQYF
j_call: TRBJ2-1; v_call: TRBV15; cdr3_aa: CATERGSPYNEQFF
j_call: TRBJ2-7; v_call: TRBV3-1; cdr3_aa: CASSPILQVGGYEQYF
j_call: TRBJ2-3; v_call: TRBV7-2; cdr3_aa: CASSPYGAQYF
j_call: TRBJ1-2; v_call: TRBV30; cdr3_aa: CAWSQEYGYTF
j_call: TRBJ2-5; v_call: TRBV7-6; cdr3_aa: CASSLGLGTTETQYF
j_call: TRBJ2-5; v_call: TRBV10-3; cdr3_aa: CAISGRLARQETQYF
j_call: TRBJ1-5; v_call: TRBV2; cdr3_aa: CASRTGGNSNQPQHF
j_call: TRBJ2-1; v_call: TRBV10-3; cdr3_aa: CAISEALGQGTSNEQFF
j_call: TRBJ1-1; v_call: TRBV24-1; cdr3_aa: CATSDPGDPNTEAFF
j_call: TRBJ2-5; v_call: TRBV28; cdr3_aa: CASSYAETQYF
j_call: TRBJ2-2; v_call: TRBV5-1; cdr3_aa: CASCVGPYGTGELFF
j_call: TRBJ1-2; v_call: TRBV29-1; cdr3_aa: CSVGSLGASWGYTF
j_call: TRBJ2-7; v_call: TRBV29-1; cdr3_aa: CSVEDPRDYEQYF
j_call: TRBJ2-1; v_call: TRBV24-1; cdr3_aa: CATSERDRPEQFF
j_call: TRBJ2-3; v_call: TRBV11-2; cdr3_aa: CASSLRRTSGNTDTQYF
j_call: TRBJ2-1; v_call: TRBV14; cdr3_aa: CASSQDFEGRNEQFF
j_call: TRBJ2-1; v_call: TRBV6-5; cdr3_aa: CASLSRTGVRYNEQFF
j_call: TRBJ1-4; v_call: TRBV15; cdr3_aa: CATSRAGEGEKLFF
j_call: TRBJ2-2; v_call: TRBV28; cdr3_aa: CASSFGGTGTAGELFF
j_call: TRBJ2-7; v_call: TRBV15; cdr3_aa: CATGQLAGVHEQYF
j_call: TRBJ2-7; v_call: TRBV6-2/TRBV6-3; cdr3_aa: CASSYSGGVAFSYEQYF
j_call: TRBJ2-7; v_call: TRBV12-3/TRBV12-4; cdr3_aa: CASRGTGGINEQYF
j_call: TRBJ2-2; v_call: TRBV6-5; cdr3_aa: CASSYFGLAVYGELFF
j_call: TRBJ2-3; v_call: TRBV5-1; cdr3_aa: CASSLVTLSRTDTQYF
j_call: TRBJ2-3; v_call: TRBV7-7; cdr3_aa: CASSLGGPDTQYF
j_call: TRBJ2-1; v_call: TRBV20-1; cdr3_aa: CSASRTTENNEQFF
j_call: TRBJ2-2; v_call: TRBV7-3; cdr3_aa: CASSSRSDAGRATGELFF
j_call: TRBJ2-1; v_call: TRBV27; cdr3_aa: CASSTAGGLSYNEQFF
j_call: TRBJ2-3; v_call: TRBV20-1; cdr3_aa: CSASPRTSGRITDTQYF
j_call: TRBJ1-2; v_call: TRBV5-1; cdr3_aa: CASFPGDSNYGYTF
j_call: TRBJ2-3; v_call: TRBV6-5; cdr3_aa: CASKAGEAADTQYF
j_call: TRBJ2-3; v_call: TRBV10-3; cdr3_aa: CAIGQIAGDTQYF
j_call: TRBJ2-3; v_call: TRBV3-1; cdr3_aa: CASSHAGENADTQYF
j_call: TRBJ2-1; v_call: TRBV5-1; cdr3_aa: CASSGGASGSEQFF
j_call: TRBJ2-7; v_call: TRBV15; cdr3_aa: CATSRQPSSYEQYF
j_call: TRBJ1-2; v_call: TRBV5-1; cdr3_aa: CASSFDPDGSIGYTF
j_call: TRBJ2-1; v_call: TRBV5-5; cdr3_aa: CASSLGGGGTSSYNEQFF
j_call: TRBJ2-1; v_call: TRBV6-5; cdr3_aa: CASSYPGLAGVGNEQFF
j_call: TRBJ2-1; v_call: TRBV5-1; cdr3_aa: CASRRGGGNYNEQFF
j_call: TRBJ2-2; v_call: TRBV13; cdr3_aa: CASSVRDGTGELFF
j_call: TRBJ2-7; v_call: TRBV29-1; cdr3_aa: CSVGRGAGEQYF
j_call: TRBJ2-3; v_call: TRBV6-2/TRBV6-3; cdr3_aa: CASSYEDRVKRTQYF
j_call: TRBJ1-5; v_call: TRBV12-3/TRBV12-4; cdr3_aa: CASSAPRVQPQHF
j_call: TRBJ2-1; v_call: TRBV10-3; cdr3_aa: CATTPTSRVSYNEQFF
j_call: TRBJ1-1; v_call: TRBV4-1; cdr3_aa: CASRYHQLQTNTEAFF
j_call: TRBJ2-5; v_call: TRBV29-1; cdr3_aa: CSVEASLVKETQYF
j_call: TRBJ2-5; v_call: TRBV12-3/TRBV12-4; cdr3_aa: CASSTDDNAGGETQYF
j_call: TRBJ1-6; v_call: TRBV12-3/TRBV12-4; cdr3_aa: CASSSGRHNSPLHF
j_call: TRBJ2-7; v_call: TRBV5-1; cdr3_aa: CASKFTITSGRSYEQYF
j_call: TRBJ2-1; v_call: TRBV11-3; cdr3_aa: CASSTASGSFEQFF